This is a list of T cell receptor beta chains from one sample in a study of shared clonotypes between healthy human individuals. The repertoire was sequenced with immunoSEQ multiplex PCR; TCRdb's copy has only in-frame clones and lacks some. Of about 2.1 million clones in the sample, 85% to 95% were seen once. Sequenced sample: naive CD8+ T cells from PBMCs. The source of these receptors is a man aged 18 to 29 in good health. Some clones in this sample may be carry-over from other donors' samples. Each CDR3 is given with its conserved first and last residue. A D gene is named only where the DNA matches it firmly. Rows give clone size only sometimes, using once, few, many, or a class for an expanded clone.

j_call	v_call	d_call	clone_size	cdr3_nt	cdr3_aa
TRBJ2-1	TRBV4-2	.	.	TGTGCCGCGAGTCAGGAATTAGTCGTCGCGGGAAACGGTGAGCAGTTCTTC	CAASQELVVAGNGEQFF
TRBJ2-7	TRBV11-2	TRBD1	.	TGTGCCAGCAGCTCCGGGCGCGGGACAGGGGCGACTTTAGAGCAGTACTTC	CASSSGRGTGATLEQYF
TRBJ2-3	TRBV7-9	TRBD2	.	TGTGCCAGCGGTCCCCCCCGGGGGGGGGCAGGTGATACGCAGTATTTT	CASGPPRGGAGDTQYF
TRBJ1-1	TRBV4-1	TRBD1	.	TGCGCCAGCAGCCAGAGGACAGGGAAGAACACTGAAGCTTTCTTT	CASSQRTGKNTEAFF
TRBJ1-1	TRBV29-1	TRBD1	.	TGCAGCGTTGAAGAGTTAGGGACAGGGGGTCGTTTGGCTTTCTTT	CSVEELGTGGRLAFF
TRBJ2-7	TRBV12-5	TRBD2	.	TGTGCTAGTGGCCTGGGACTAGCGGGGACCTACGAGCAGTACTTC	CASGLGLAGTYEQYF
TRBJ1-3	TRBV28	.	.	TGTGCCAGCACCCGCAGGGGTGTAGCCGGAAACACCATATATTTT	CASTRRGVAGNTIYF
TRBJ1-3	TRBV6-5	.	.	TGTGCCAGCACCACGGACTCCTTATCGGGAAACACCATATATTTT	CASTTDSLSGNTIYF
TRBJ1-1	TRBV11-2	.	.	TGTGCCAGCAGCCCAACTGTGAACACTGAAGCTTTCTTT	CASSPTVNTEAFF
TRBJ2-7	TRBV5-1	TRBD1	.	TGCGCCAGCAGTTACCGGGACAGGGGATTCTACGAGCAGTACTTC	CASSYRDRGFYEQYF
TRBJ1-4	TRBV5-6	.	.	TGTGCCAGCAGCTCGGGCCGAGGGGAAAAACTGTTTTTT	CASSSGRGEKLFF
TRBJ2-1	TRBV4-1	.	.	TGCGCCAGCAGCCAAGATGCGGTCAATGAGCAGTTCTTC	CASSQDAVNEQFF
TRBJ2-7	TRBV13	TRBD2	.	TGTGCCAGCAGCTTAGAAGGCGGGAGGGCAACCGAGCAGTACTTC	CASSLEGGRATEQYF
TRBJ1-5	TRBV2	.	.	TGTGCCAGCAACCCCGGATTTAGCAATCAGCCCCAGCATTTT	CASNPGFSNQPQHF
TRBJ2-1	TRBV2	TRBD2	.	TGTGCCAGCAGTGGCGGGAGGGATTACAATGAGCAGTTCTTC	CASSGGRDYNEQFF
TRBJ1-1	TRBV9	.	few	TGTGCCAGCAGCGTAGGGCCTAACACTGAAGCTTTCTTT	CASSVGPNTEAFF
TRBJ2-2	TRBV27	.	.	TGTGCCAGCAGTTATACAGGGGAGGGGCGCCGGGAGCTGTTTTTT	CASSYTGEGRRELFF
TRBJ1-2	TRBV5-8	.	.	TGTGCCAGCAGCTTGTACAGGAAAAGGCTTAACTATGGCTACACCTTC	CASSLYRKRLNYGYTF
TRBJ2-5	TRBV15	.	.	TGTGCCACCAGCAGAGTCTTTGAGGAGACCCAGTACTTC	CATSRVFEETQYF
TRBJ2-3	TRBV14	.	.	TGTGCCAGCAGCCAAGAAAGAACTAGCACAGAGCAAACTCCTCCTGGCACAGATACGCAGTATTTT	CASSQERTSTEQTPPGTDTQYF
TRBJ2-1	TRBV5-1	TRBD2	.	TGCGCCAGCAGCTCCCCGAGACTAGCGGGAGGGAGCGAACATTTCTACAATGAGCAGTTCTTC	CASSSPRLAGGSEHFYNEQFF
TRBJ1-1	TRBV11-2	.	.	TGTGCCAGCACCCCGTGGGGGGCGGATACTGAAGCTTTCTTT	CASTPWGADTEAFF
TRBJ2-7	TRBV19	.	.	TGTGCCAGTAGTATCGGGCAGGGTAGTCCCTACGAGCAGTACTTC	CASSIGQGSPYEQYF
TRBJ1-3	TRBV28	.	.	TGTGCCAGCGGGGCAACGGTTTCTGGAAACACCATATATTTT	CASGATVSGNTIYF
TRBJ2-5	TRBV2	TRBD2	.	TGTGCCAGCATCACTCGGCGGGAGGGCCTAGAGACCCAGTACTTC	CASITRREGLETQYF
TRBJ2-2	TRBV9	.	.	TGTGCCAGCAGCGGGGCCGGGGAGCTGTTTTTT	CASSGAGELFF
TRBJ2-3	TRBV10-1	TRBD2	.	TGCGCCAGCAGTGAGACGCGGGAGGGCCTTGGAGATACGCAGTATTTT	CASSETREGLGDTQYF
TRBJ2-5	TRBV9	.	.	TGTGCCAGCACCGAGGGGGGGGCGCCCAAAGAGACCCAGTACTTC	CASTEGGAPKETQYF
TRBJ1-2	TRBV13	TRBD1	.	TGTGCCAGCAGCTTGGACAGGGGGTTTAACTATGGCTACACCTTC	CASSLDRGFNYGYTF
TRBJ1-4	TRBV19	.	.	TGTGCCAGTAGTATCAGGGCTGCAACTAATGAAAAACTGTTTTTT	CASSIRAATNEKLFF
TRBJ2-7	TRBV7-8	.	.	TGTGCCAGCAGCCGACGCGGGACCTCCTACGAGCAGTACTTC	CASSRRGTSYEQYF